This T cell receptor beta chain was sequenced for a study of T cells in Graves' hyperthyroidism and ophthalmopathy. Overall study: It was at initial diagnosis, before any treatment, that peripheral blood was collected. General study results and limits: Most thyroid clonotypes expanded above 0.001 were also detected in blood. The model anticipated ophthalmopathy a median approximately six months pre-onset.

Patients aged 18 to 65 with hyperthyroidism were newly diagnosed, with duration under 2 months. Amplification of TCR beta CDR3 regions was performed using RNA transcripts as template. The HTBI primer set drove a first-round RT-PCR of the TCR CDR3. TCRdb re-analysed the multiplex PCR reads in MiXCR, keeping a single row per CDR3 protein. The table has some 600,000 distinct CDR3 sequences, more than 11% seen once. This clonotype was detected ten times or more. Its target is not known. V lost 0 bases and J lost 6, with 10 bases in between. Germline V lookup: CDR1 SGDLS, CDR2 YYNGEE. The CDR3 has 14 residues.

Sample: blood. The chain recombines TRBV9 with TRBJ1-5; D is unresolved. The clonotype comes from a woman under 40 with Graves' hyperthyroidism that later progressed to Graves' ophthalmopathy. In DNA, the CDR3 is TGTGCCAGCAGCGTAGTAGATTCGGGTCAGCCCCAGCATTTT. This sequence encodes CASSVVDSGQPQHF.